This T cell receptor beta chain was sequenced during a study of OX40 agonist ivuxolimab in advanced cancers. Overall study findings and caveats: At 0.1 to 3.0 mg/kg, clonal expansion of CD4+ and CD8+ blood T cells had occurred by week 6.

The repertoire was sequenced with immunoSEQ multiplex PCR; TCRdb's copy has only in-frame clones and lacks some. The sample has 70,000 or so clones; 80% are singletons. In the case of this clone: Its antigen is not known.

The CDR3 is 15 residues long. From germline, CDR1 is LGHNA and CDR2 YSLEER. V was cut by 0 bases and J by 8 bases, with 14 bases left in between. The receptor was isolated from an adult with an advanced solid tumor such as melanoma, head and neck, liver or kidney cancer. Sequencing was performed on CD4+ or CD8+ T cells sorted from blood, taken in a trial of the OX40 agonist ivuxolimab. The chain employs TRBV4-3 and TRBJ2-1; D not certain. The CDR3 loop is CASSQDRGPFHEQFF. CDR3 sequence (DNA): TGCGCCAGCAGCCAAGATCGTGGACCGTTCCATGAGCAGTTCTTC.